This T cell receptor beta chain derives from a study of CD8 T cells in Susac syndrome. On the study more broadly: There were five or six sequenced Susac syndrome patients with active disease and 8 or 9 in remission. At blood draw, Susac syndrome patients were therapy-naive, on corticosteroids, or on intravenous immunoglobulin alone.

Random hexamers primed reverse transcription of about 0.45 to 1 ug RNA. The CDR3 of TCR beta was amplified by immunoSEQ multiplex PCR across 54 Vbeta and 13 Jbeta. TCRdb independently ran MiXCR on the immunoSEQ multiplex PCR reads; one entry per CDR3 protein. The table includes around 130,000 distinct CDR3 sequences, roughly 95% detected once. While CD8+ and CD4+ T cells were isolated negatively, TEMRA cells were enriched by FACS. CDR1 and CDR2 from the germline V gene are MNHEY and SMNVEV (reference sequence). The CDR3 runs to 19 residues. Trimming removed 4 bases at V and 5 bases at J, with 29 bases between.

The origin of this receptor is a human donor with Susac syndrome. The chain couples TRBV27 to TRBJ1-2, with D perhaps matching TRBD1 (5 bases). Material for sequencing was CD4+ T cells from PBMCs. CDR3: CASSSIYSRVSDPPYGYTF. In DNA, the CDR3 is TGTGCCAGCAGTTCCATTTATAGCAGGGTGTCGGATCCTCCTTATGGCTACACCTTC.